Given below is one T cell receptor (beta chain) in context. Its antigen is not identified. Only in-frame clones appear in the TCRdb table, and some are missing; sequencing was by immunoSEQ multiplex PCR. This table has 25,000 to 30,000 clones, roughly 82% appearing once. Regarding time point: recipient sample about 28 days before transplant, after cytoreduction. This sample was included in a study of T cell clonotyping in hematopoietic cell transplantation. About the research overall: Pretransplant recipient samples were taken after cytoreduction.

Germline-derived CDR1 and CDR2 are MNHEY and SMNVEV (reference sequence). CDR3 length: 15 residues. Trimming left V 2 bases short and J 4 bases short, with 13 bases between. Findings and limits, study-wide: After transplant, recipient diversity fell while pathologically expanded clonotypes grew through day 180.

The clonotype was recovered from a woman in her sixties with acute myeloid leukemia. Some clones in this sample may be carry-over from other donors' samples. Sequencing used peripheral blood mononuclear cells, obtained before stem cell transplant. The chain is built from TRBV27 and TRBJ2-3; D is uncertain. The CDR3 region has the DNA TGTGCCAGCAGTTTAAGGACGGGCCGGTCAGATACGCAGTATTTT. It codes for CASSLRTGRSDTQYF.